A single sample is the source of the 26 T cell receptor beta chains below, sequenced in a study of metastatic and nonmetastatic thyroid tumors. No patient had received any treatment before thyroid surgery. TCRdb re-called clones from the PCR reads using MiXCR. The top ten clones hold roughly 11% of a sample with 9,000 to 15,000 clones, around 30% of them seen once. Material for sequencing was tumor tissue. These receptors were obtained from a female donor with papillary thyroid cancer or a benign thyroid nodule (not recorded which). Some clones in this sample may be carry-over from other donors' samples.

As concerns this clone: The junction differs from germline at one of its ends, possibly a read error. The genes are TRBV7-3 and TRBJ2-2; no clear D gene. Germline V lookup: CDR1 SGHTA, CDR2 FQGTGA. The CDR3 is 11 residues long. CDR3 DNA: TGTGCCAGCATCTTAGCTCCTGGAGCTGTTTTT. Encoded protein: CASILAPGAVF.

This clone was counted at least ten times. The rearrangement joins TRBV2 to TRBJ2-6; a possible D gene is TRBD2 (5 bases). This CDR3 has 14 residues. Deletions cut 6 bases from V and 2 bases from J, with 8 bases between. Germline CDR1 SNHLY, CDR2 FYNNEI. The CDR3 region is CASSTSTGANVLTF. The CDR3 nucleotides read TGTGCCAGCAGCACTAGTACTGGGGCCAACGTCCTGACTTTC.

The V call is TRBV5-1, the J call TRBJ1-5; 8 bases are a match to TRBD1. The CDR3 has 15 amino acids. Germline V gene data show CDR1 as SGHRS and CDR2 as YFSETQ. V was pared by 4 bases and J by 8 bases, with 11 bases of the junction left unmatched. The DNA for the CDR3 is TGCGCCAGCAGCACCGGGACAGGCCTTGCCAAGCCCCAGCATTTT. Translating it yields CASSTGTGLAKPQHF.

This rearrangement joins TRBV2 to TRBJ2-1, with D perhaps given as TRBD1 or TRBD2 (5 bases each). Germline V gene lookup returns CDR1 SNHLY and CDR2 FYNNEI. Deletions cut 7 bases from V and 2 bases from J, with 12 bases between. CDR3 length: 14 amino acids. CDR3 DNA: TGTGCCAGCACGCACGAGGGGCCCTACAATGAGCAGTTCTTC. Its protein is CASTHEGPYNEQFF.

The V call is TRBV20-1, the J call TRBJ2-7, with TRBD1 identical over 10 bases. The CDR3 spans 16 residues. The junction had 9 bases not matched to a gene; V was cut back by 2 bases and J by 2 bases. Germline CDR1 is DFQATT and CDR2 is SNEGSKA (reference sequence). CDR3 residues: CSARKGIGTGAYEQYF. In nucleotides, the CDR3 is TGCAGTGCTAGAAAGGGGATAGGGACAGGGGCCTACGAGCAGTACTTC.

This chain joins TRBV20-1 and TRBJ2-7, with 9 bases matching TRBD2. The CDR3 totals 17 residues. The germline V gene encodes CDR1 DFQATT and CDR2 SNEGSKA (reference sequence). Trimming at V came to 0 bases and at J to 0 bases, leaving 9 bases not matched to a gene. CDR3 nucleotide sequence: TGCAGTGCTAGAGAGAGGGGGCTAGCGGGATTCTCCTACGAGCAGTACTTC. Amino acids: CSARERGLAGFSYEQYF.

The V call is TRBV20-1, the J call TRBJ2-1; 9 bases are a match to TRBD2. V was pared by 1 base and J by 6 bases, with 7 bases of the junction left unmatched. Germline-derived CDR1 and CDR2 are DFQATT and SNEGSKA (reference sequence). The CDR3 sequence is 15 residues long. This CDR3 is CSARGLWREGNEQFF. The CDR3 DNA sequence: TGCAGTGCTAGAGGTTTATGGCGGGAGGGCAATGAGCAGTTCTTC.

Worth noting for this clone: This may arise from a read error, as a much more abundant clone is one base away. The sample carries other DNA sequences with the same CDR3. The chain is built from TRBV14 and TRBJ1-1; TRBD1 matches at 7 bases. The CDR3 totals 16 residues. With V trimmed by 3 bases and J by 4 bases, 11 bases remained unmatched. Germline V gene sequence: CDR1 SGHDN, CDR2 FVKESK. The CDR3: CASSQSGGRAGTEAFF. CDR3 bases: TGTGCCAGCAGCCAGTCAGGGGGTAGGGCGGGCACTGAAGCTTTCTTT.

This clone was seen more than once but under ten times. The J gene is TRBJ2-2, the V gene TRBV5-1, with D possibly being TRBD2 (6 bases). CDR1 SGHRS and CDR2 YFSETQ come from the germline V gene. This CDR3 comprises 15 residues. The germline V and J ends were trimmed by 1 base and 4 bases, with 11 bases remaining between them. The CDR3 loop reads CASSLNPGGTGELFF. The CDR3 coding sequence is TGCGCCAGCAGCTTGAACCCCGGGGGCACCGGGGAGCTGTTTTTT.

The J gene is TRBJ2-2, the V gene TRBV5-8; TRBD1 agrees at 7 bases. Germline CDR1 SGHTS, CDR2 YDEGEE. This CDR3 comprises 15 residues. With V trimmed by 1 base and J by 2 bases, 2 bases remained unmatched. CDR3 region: CASSLYRGNTGELFF. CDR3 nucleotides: TGTGCCAGCAGCTTGTACAGGGGTAACACCGGGGAGCTGTTTTTT.

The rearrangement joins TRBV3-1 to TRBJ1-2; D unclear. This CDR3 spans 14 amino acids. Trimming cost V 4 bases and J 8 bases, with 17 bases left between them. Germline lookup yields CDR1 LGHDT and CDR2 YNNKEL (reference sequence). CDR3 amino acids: CASSLHGNPGGYTF. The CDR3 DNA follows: TGTGCCAGCAGCCTCCACGGGAATCCTGGCGGCTACACCTTC.

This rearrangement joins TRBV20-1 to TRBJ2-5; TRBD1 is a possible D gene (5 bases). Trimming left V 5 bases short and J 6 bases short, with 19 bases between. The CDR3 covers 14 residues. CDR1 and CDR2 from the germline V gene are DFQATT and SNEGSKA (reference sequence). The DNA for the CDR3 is TGCAGTGCTGATGACGTCGCAGGGCTCCAGACCCAGTACTTC. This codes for CSADDVAGLQTQYF.

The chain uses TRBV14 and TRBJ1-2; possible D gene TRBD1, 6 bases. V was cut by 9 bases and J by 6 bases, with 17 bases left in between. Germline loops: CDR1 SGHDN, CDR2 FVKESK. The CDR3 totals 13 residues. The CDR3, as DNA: TGTGCCAGGATGCCACAGGGAGGGGATGGCTACACCTTC. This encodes CARMPQGGDGYTF.

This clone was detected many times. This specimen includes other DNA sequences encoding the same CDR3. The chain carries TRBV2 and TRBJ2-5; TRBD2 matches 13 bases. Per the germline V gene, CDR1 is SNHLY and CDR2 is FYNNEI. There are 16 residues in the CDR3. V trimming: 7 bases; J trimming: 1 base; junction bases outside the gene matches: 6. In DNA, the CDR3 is TGTGCCAGCATTCCGACTAGCGGGAGGCCCCAAGAGACCCAGTACTTC. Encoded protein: CASIPTSGRPQETQYF.

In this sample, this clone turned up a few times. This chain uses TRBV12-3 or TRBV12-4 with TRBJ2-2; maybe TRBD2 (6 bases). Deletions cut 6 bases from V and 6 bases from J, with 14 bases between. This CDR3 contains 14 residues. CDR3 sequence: CASRPLLASGELFF. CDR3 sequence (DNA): TGTGCCAGCAGGCCCCTACTAGCTTCCGGGGAGCTGTTTTTT.

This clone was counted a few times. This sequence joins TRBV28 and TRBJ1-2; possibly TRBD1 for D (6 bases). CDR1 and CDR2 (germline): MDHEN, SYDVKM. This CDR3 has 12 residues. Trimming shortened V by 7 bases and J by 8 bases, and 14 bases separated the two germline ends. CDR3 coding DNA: TGTGCCAGCAAACAGGGCAGGGGAGGCTACACCTTC. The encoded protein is CASKQGRGGYTF.

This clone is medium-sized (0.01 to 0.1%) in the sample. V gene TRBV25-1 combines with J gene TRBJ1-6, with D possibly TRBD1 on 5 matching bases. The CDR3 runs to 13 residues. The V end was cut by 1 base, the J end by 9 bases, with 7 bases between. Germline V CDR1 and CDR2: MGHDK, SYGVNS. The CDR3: CASSESGFSPLHF. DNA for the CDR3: TGTGCCAGCAGTGAATCAGGGTTTTCACCCCTCCACTTT. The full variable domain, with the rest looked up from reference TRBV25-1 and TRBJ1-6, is EADIYQTPRYLVIGTGKKITLECSQTMGHDKMYWYQQDPGMELHLIHYSYGVNSTEKGDLSSESTVSRIRTEHFPLTLESARPSHTSQYLCASSESGFSPLHFGNGTRLTVT.

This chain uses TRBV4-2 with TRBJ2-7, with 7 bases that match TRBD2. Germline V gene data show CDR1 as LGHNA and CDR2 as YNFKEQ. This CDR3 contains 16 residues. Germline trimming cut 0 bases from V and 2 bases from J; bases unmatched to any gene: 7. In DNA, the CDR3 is TGTGCCAGCAGCCAAGATTGGGGGGAGGGCCCCTACGAGCAGTACTTC. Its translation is CASSQDWGEGPYEQYF.

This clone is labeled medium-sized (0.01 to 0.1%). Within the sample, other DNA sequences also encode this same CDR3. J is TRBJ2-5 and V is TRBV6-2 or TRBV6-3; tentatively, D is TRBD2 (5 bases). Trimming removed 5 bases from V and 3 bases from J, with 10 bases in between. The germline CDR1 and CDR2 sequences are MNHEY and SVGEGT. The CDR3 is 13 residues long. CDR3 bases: TGTGCCAGCAGTCGTACTAGAAAAGAGACCCAGTACTTC. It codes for CASSRTRKETQYF.

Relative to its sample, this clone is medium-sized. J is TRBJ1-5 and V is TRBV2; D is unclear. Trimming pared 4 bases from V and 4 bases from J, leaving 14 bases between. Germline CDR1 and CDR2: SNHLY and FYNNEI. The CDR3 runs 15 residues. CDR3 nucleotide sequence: TGTGCCAGCAGTGTCGGAGCCGACCCGAATCAGCCCCAGCATTTT. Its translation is CASSVGADPNQPQHF.

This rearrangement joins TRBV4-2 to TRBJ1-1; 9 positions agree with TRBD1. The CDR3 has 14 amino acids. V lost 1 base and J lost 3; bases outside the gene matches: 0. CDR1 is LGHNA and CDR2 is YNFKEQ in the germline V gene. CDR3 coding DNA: TGTGCCAGCAGCCAAGGGGACAGGGACACTGAAGCTTTCTTT. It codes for CASSQGDRDTEAFF.

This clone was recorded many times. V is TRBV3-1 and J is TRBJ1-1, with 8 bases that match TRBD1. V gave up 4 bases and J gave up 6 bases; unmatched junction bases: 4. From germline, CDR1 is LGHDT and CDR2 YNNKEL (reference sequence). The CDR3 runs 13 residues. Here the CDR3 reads CASSRTGSAEAFF. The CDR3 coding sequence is TGTGCCAGCAGCCGGACAGGGAGCGCTGAAGCTTTCTTT.

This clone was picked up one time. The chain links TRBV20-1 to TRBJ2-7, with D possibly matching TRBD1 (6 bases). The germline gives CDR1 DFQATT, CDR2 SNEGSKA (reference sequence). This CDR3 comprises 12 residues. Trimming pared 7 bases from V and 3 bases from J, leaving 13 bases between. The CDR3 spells CSGTGQRYEQYF. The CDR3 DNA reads TGCAGTGGGACGGGACAACGCTACGAGCAGTACTTC.

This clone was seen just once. The CDR3 nucleotides read TGTGCCAGCAGCTTAAACGAGGGTTACGAGCAGTACTTC. This encodes CASSLNEGYEQYF. The gene calls are TRBV7-6 and TRBJ2-7, with D possibly matching TRBD2 (5 bases). The V and J ends lost 2 bases and 4 bases respectively, with 9 bases between them. Germline assignment: CDR1 SGHVS and CDR2 FNYEAQ. The CDR3 has 13 residues.

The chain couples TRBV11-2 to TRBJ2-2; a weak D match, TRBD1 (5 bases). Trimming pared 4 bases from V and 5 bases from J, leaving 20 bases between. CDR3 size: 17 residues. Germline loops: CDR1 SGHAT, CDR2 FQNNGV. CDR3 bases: TGTGCCAGCAGCTCGCCCAAGACAGTCTTCAGTACCGGGGAGCTGTTTTTT. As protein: CASSSPKTVFSTGELFF.

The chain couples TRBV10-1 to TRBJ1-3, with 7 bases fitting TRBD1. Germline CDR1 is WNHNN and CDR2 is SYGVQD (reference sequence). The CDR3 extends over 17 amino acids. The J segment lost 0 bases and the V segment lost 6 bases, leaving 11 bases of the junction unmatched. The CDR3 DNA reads TGCGCCAGCAGACCTGGGGAGGGGGCTAACTCTGGAAACACCATATATTTT. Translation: CASRPGEGANSGNTIYF.